These 8 T cell receptor beta chains came from one sample sequenced in a study of T cell responses to AZD1222 COVID-19 vaccine. Profiled with immunoSEQ multiplex PCR; TCRdb holds only in-frame clones, not every one. The table shows some 170,000 clones, with roughly 91% occurring only once. This specimen was peripheral blood, taken 28 days after the second dose of the MenACWY control vaccine. These TCRs come from an adult who received the MenACWY meningococcal vaccine as a control.

The V gene is TRBV7-9, the J gene TRBJ1-4; 7 bases align to TRBD1. Germline trimming cut 3 bases from V and 5 bases from J; bases unmatched to any gene: 0. The CDR3 sequence is 13 residues long. Germline assignment: CDR1 SEHNR and CDR2 FQNEAQ (reference sequence). The CDR3 DNA reads TGTGCCAGCAGCTTGGGACAGAATGAAAAACTGTTTTTT. Protein sequence: CASSLGQNEKLFF. The complete variable domain, with remaining parts taken from reference TRBV7-9 and TRBJ1-4, reads DTGVSQNPRHKITKRGQNVTFRCDPISEHNRLYWYRQTLGQGPEFLTYFQNEAQLEKSRLLSDRFSAERPKGSFSTLEIQRTEQGDSAMYLCASSLGQNEKLFFGSGTQLSVL.

The chain has TRBV28 and TRBJ2-7; 10 positions agree with TRBD2. The CDR3 contains 16 residues. V gave up 4 bases and J gave up 0 bases; unmatched junction bases: 6. Germline V gene data show CDR1 as MDHEN and CDR2 as SYDVKM. The CDR3 spells CASSSTLAGNSYEQYF. The CDR3 DNA is TGTGCCAGCAGTTCAACACTAGCGGGGAACTCCTACGAGCAGTACTTC.

Only one count was recorded for this clone. The chain is built from TRBV12-3 or TRBV12-4 and TRBJ1-2; D is unclear. The V end lost 3 bases, the J end lost 8 bases, and 10 bases lay between the germline ends. The CDR3 length is 12 residues. The CDR3 DNA follows: TGTGCCAGCAGTTTCGGGCAGTCGGGCTACACCTTC. Protein product: CASSFGQSGYTF.

In DNA form, the CDR3 reads TGTGCCAGCAGTCGAGTGGAGACCCAGTACTTC. Translation gives CASSRVETQYF. The chain carries TRBV11-2 and TRBJ2-5; no firm D call. From germline, CDR1 is SGHAT and CDR2 FQNNGV. Trimming took 6 bases from V and 5 from J, leaving 7 bases between them. CDR3 size: 11 residues.

The chain is built from TRBV4-3 and TRBJ2-1, with 7 bases aligning to TRBD2. The V gene end was trimmed by 3 bases and the J gene end by 2 bases; junction bases not matched to a gene: 7. Per germline, CDR1 LGHNA and CDR2 YSLEER. The CDR3 totals 16 residues. The DNA for the CDR3 is TGCGCCAGCAGCCAGGCGCTCGGGGGGACCTACAATGAGCAGTTCTTC. It specifies CASSQALGGTYNEQFF.

This chain links TRBV2 with TRBJ1-6, with D tentatively TRBD1 (6 bases). The CDR3 is made up of 16 amino acids. The V gene lost 7 bases and the J gene lost 3 bases, with 16 bases spanning the gap. Germline V gene data show CDR1 as SNHLY and CDR2 as FYNNEI. The CDR3 sequence is CASTLGGSNYNSPLHF. CDR3 nucleotides: TGTGCCAGCACCCTGGGGGGCAGTAACTATAATTCACCCCTCCACTTT.

V is TRBV27 and J is TRBJ1-6; D not certain. Trimming shortened V by 8 bases and J by 7 bases, and 15 bases separated the two germline ends. The CDR3 length is 14 residues. The V gene's germline CDR1 is MNHEY and CDR2 SMNVEV (reference sequence). CDR3 in DNA: TGTGCCAGCGGTCCGAGGGCTTGGAATTCACCCCTCCACTTT. Translation gives CASGPRAWNSPLHF.

The chain recombines TRBV18 with TRBJ1-5; TRBD1 agrees at 7 bases. CDR3 length equals 15 residues. With 3 bases clipped from V and 5 bases from J, the junction kept 7 bases outside the gene matches. CDR1 is KGHSH and CDR2 is LQKENI in the germline V gene. The CDR3 DNA reads TGTGCCAGCTCACCGGCCAACAGGGGCCATCAGCCCCAGCATTTT. Encoded protein: CASSPANRGHQPQHF.